The 22 T cell receptor beta chains below were found in one sample sequenced in a study of blood T cell repertoires in COVID-19. The method was immunoSEQ multiplex PCR; TCRdb's version includes in-frame clones alone and lacks a portion of them. The sample records 250,000 to 350,000 clones, roughly nine tenths being singletons. The sample comprised PBMCs or T cells enriched from blood (not recorded which). All receptors derive from a woman in her late teens or twenties who had recovered from COVID-19.

CDR3 bases: TGTGCCAGCAGTTTAGCGTGGGGAGCTATTAGCACAGATACGCAGTATTTT. Its protein is CASSLAWGAISTDTQYF. The genes are TRBV27 and TRBJ2-3, with a tentative D call TRBD2 (5 bases). Deletions cut 2 bases from V and 0 bases from J, with 15 bases between. Germline V CDR1 and CDR2: MNHEY, SMNVEV (reference sequence). This CDR3 region has 17 residues.

This clone is a singleton in its sample. The chain is built from TRBV11-2 and TRBJ2-3, with 9 bases fitting TRBD2. The CDR3 covers 19 residues. The junction had 19 bases not matched to a gene; V was cut back by 5 bases and J by 4 bases. Germline V lookup: CDR1 SGHAT, CDR2 FQNNGV. CDR3 coding DNA: TGTGCCAGCAGCCCCCAAATACGCGGGGGGGTAGAAGGGCCAGATACGCAGTATTTT. It translates to CASSPQIRGGVEGPDTQYF.

This clone was detected many times. The J gene is TRBJ1-2, the V gene TRBV27, with 7 bases aligning to TRBD1. The length of the CDR3 is 17 residues. V lost 5 bases, J lost 7 bases, and 19 bases stayed unmatched. Germline V gene data show CDR1 as MNHEY and CDR2 as SMNVEV (reference sequence). DNA of the CDR3: TGTGCCAGCAGTGGGCGGGACAGAGACACCCCTATACCTGGCTACACCTTC. As protein: CASSGRDRDTPIPGYTF.

The chain combines TRBV7-8 with TRBJ2-7; 8 positions agree with TRBD1. This CDR3 region has 15 residues. Germline-derived CDR1 and CDR2 are SGHVS and FQNEAQ. V shed 6 bases and J 4 bases; nucleotides not matched to a gene: 11. Written as DNA, the CDR3 is TGTGCCAGCAGTTCCTTCGGACAGGGATCTTACGAGCAGTACTTC. Its translation is CASSSFGQGSYEQYF.

The chain employs TRBV7-2 and TRBJ1-2; TRBD1 agrees at 10 bases. V lost 2 bases and J lost 3; bases outside the gene matches: 6. The CDR3 consists of 16 residues. In germline, CDR1 is SGHTA, CDR2 FQGNSA. The CDR3 region has the DNA TGTGCCAGCAGCTTAATAGACAGGGGGCAAGACTATGGCTACACCTTC. It yields the protein CASSLIDRGQDYGYTF.

V and J are TRBV24-1 and TRBJ2-3; 7 nucleotides match TRBD2. The CDR3 has 15 residues. With 2 bases clipped from V and 9 bases from J, the junction kept 10 bases outside the gene matches. Germline V CDR1 and CDR2: KGHDR, SFDVKD. The CDR3 sequence: CATSDSAPGLRTQYF. In DNA form, the CDR3 reads TGTGCCACCAGTGATTCTGCCCCGGGACTAAGAACGCAGTATTTT.

The J gene is TRBJ2-1, the V gene TRBV7-3; TRBD2 might be the D (5 bases). The V gene lost 3 bases and the J gene lost 1 base, with 10 bases spanning the gap. This CDR3 is 15 amino acids long. Germline V gene data show CDR1 as SGHTA and CDR2 as FQGTGA. The DNA for the CDR3 is TGTGCCAGCAGCTTGTCGGGGAGATCCTACAATGAGCAGTTCTTC. Translating it yields CASSLSGRSYNEQFF.

The chain joins TRBV19 to TRBJ1-4; D may be TRBD1 (5 bases). V was trimmed by 0 bases and J by 0 bases, leaving 14 bases between them. CDR3 length: 18 residues. Germline CDR1 and CDR2: LNHDA and SQIVND (reference sequence). This chain's CDR3 is CASSIDPLGTTTNEKLFF. CDR3 in DNA: TGTGCCAGTAGTATAGATCCTCTAGGGACTACAACTAATGAAAAACTGTTTTTT.

This chain joins TRBV10-3 and TRBJ2-1, with 13 nucleotides matching TRBD2. The CDR3 consists of 16 residues. V trimming: 6 bases; J trimming: 9 bases; junction bases outside the gene matches: 11. Germline CDR1 and CDR2: ENHRY and SYGVKD. CDR3 nucleotide sequence: TGTGCCATCAGACCTCTACTAGCGGGGGGGCTGGGTGAGCAGTTCTTC. This encodes CAIRPLLAGGLGEQFF.

This chain joins TRBV3-1 (or the pseudogene TRBV3-2) and TRBJ2-1; 10 positions agree with TRBD2. V lost 4 bases, J lost 10 bases, and 13 bases stayed unmatched. Germline V gives CDR1 LGHDT, CDR2 YNNKEL (reference sequence). This CDR3 spans 16 amino acids. In DNA form, the CDR3 reads TGTGCCAGCAGCCGGAGCGGGGGGGTTGTATTCGAGGAGCAGTTCTTC. Translation: CASSRSGGVVFEEQFF.

The CDR3 is CASTTGPPNTEAFF. The CDR3 DNA sequence: TGTGCCAGTACCACAGGGCCACCCAACACTGAAGCTTTCTTT. The J gene is TRBJ1-1, the V gene TRBV6-5; D possibly corresponds to TRBD1 (6 bases). Germline CDR1 is MNHEY and CDR2 is SVGAGI. V was cut by 9 bases and J by 2 bases, with 16 bases left in between. The CDR3 is 14 residues long.

This clone has a single count. The gene calls are TRBV11-2 and TRBJ2-3; 9 nucleotides line up with TRBD2. CDR3 length: 15 amino acids. V trimming: 0 bases; J trimming: 6 bases; junction bases outside the gene matches: 4. CDR1 SGHAT and CDR2 FQNNGV come from the germline V gene. For the CDR3, the DNA is TGTGCCAGCAGCTTAGATCTAACTAGCGGGGATACGCAGTATTTT. It yields the protein CASSLDLTSGDTQYF.

This sequence joins TRBV7-6 and TRBJ2-3; no clear D gene. The CDR3 covers 12 residues. From germline, CDR1 is SGHVS and CDR2 FNYEAQ. Trimming removed 2 bases from V and 8 bases from J, with 8 bases in between. DNA of the CDR3: TGTGCCAGCAGCTTAAGGTCTAGTACGCAGTATTTT. Residues: CASSLRSSTQYF. The whole variable domain, filled in from reference TRBV7-6 and TRBJ2-3, reads GAGVSQSPRYKVTKRGQDVALRCDPISGHVSLYWYRQALGQGPEFLTYFNYEAQQDKSGLPNDRFSAERPEGSISTLTIQRTEQRDSAMYRCASSLRSSTQYFGPGTRLTVL.

The chain employs TRBV7-9 and TRBJ1-6; 10 nucleotides match TRBD1. Germline CDR1 is SEHNR and CDR2 is FQNEAQ (reference sequence). The CDR3 is made up of 14 amino acids. Trimming removed 5 bases from V and 10 bases from J; junction bases left unmatched: 5. The CDR3, as DNA: TGTGCCAGCAGCCCAGGACAGGGGGGATCACCCCTCCACTTT. This encodes CASSPGQGGSPLHF.

J is TRBJ1-5 and V is TRBV9; D not resolved. This CDR3 contains 15 residues. Trimming took 5 bases from V and 5 from J, leaving 17 bases between them. Germline lookup yields CDR1 SGDLS and CDR2 YYNGEE. The CDR3 DNA sequence: TGTGCCAGCAGTCAGACTCCTCGCATCGATCAGCCCCAGCATTTT. Its protein is CASSQTPRIDQPQHF.

The chain joins TRBV6-5 to TRBJ1-6, with TRBD1 matching 7 bases. Germline V gene lookup returns CDR1 MNHEY and CDR2 SVGAGI. The CDR3 sequence is 12 residues long. The V gene end was trimmed by 4 bases and the J gene end by 14 bases; junction bases not matched to a gene: 5. CDR3 sequence (DNA): TGTGCCAGCAGTTGGACAGGTGGAGCCCTCCACTTT. It encodes CASSWTGGALHF.

The chain uses TRBV28 and TRBJ1-5, with 10 bases that match TRBD1. V dropped 10 bases and J dropped 6; count of bases not matched to a gene: 9. CDR1 is MDHEN, CDR2 SYDVKM, per germline. The CDR3 is 14 amino acids. The CDR3 loop is CATCRDRGTQPQHF. The CDR3 DNA is TGTGCCACCTGCCGGGACAGGGGAACTCAGCCCCAGCATTTT. Looking up the rest from reference TRBV28 and TRBJ1-5 gives the full variable domain: DVKVTQSSRYLVKRTGEKVFLECVQDMDHENMFWYRQDPGLGLRLIYFSYDVKMKEKGDIPEGYSVSREKKERFSLILESASTNQTSMYLCATCRDRGTQPQHFGDGTRLSIL.

The chain recombines TRBV5-1 with TRBJ2-1; perhaps TRBD2 as D (5 bases). Germline V gene data show CDR1 as SGHRS and CDR2 as YFSETQ. There are 14 residues in the CDR3. With 0 bases removed from V and 7 bases from J, the gap between germline ends came to 11 bases. CDR3 sequence (DNA): TGCGCCAGCAGCTTGGTACTAGGAGAGAATGAGCAGTTCTTC. Its protein product is CASSLVLGENEQFF.

This chain joins TRBV28 and TRBJ2-5; 10 bases align to TRBD2. The V and J ends lost 6 bases and 5 bases, in that order; junction bases with no gene match: 3. CDR3 length equals 13 residues. Germline CDR1 and CDR2: MDHEN and SYDVKM. DNA of the CDR3: TGTGCCAGCAGGCCGACTAGCGGGGAGACCCAGTACTTC. Amino acids: CASRPTSGETQYF.

V gene TRBV7-2 combines with J gene TRBJ2-4; tentative D call: TRBD1 (7 bases). The germline V gene encodes CDR1 SGHTA and CDR2 FQGNSA. The CDR3 contains 15 residues. V was trimmed by 7 bases and J by 6 bases, leaving 19 bases between them. CDR3: CASKGGGVARNIQYF. In DNA, the CDR3 is TGTGCCAGCAAAGGAGGGGGCGTGGCGAGAAACATTCAGTACTTC.

This chain connects TRBV7-2 to TRBJ2-2; TRBD2 agrees at 10 bases. The CDR3 has 15 amino acids. The germline gives CDR1 SGHTA, CDR2 FQGNSA. After removal of 6 bases from V and 4 bases from J, the junction contained 5 bases not matched to a gene. The CDR3 DNA reads as TGTGCCAGCAGGCCCGGGACTAGCGTCACCGGGGAGCTGTTTTTT. Protein: CASRPGTSVTGELFF.

The V and J genes are TRBV27 and TRBJ2-3, with 7 bases that match TRBD2. Trimming removed 5 bases from V and 3 bases from J; junction bases left unmatched: 5. This CDR3 comprises 14 residues. Per the germline V gene, CDR1 is MNHEY and CDR2 is SMNVEV (reference sequence). The CDR3 bases are TGTGCCAGCAGTCCCTGGACTAGTACAGATACGCAGTATTTT. Its translation is CASSPWTSTDTQYF.